One TCR beta chain is described in this entry. Its specificity is not known. The data were obtained in a study of cytomegalovirus exposure and HLA in healthy donors. Notes on the study in general: The listing of 150 to 200 TCR beta chains classed them as cytomegalovirus-associated. The study assumed roughly uniform donor sequencing depth for presence/absence analyses. It was reported that TCR beta sequences correctly inferred the HLA-A and HLA-B alleles for most subjects. Later on, a genetic analysis was performed. It linked a missense variant in DCLRE1C with V- and J-gene trimming of TCR beta.

Use of 60 Vbeta and 13 Jbeta primers characterized the PCR. Sequenced by immunoSEQ multiplex PCR; TCRdb stores in-frame clones only, minus some. This table lists about 110,000 clones. This CDR3 is 14 amino acids long. Losses at the gene ends were 6 bases for V and 0 bases for J; bases not matched to a gene: 4. Germline loops: CDR1 MNHEY, CDR2 SVGAGI. What was sequenced was PBMCs. This receptor was taken from a man aged 35-49 years in good health and CMV-seropositive. The V gene is TRBV6-5, the J gene TRBJ2-5; 7 bases line up with TRBD2. CDR3 sequence (DNA): TGTGCCAGCAGAGTGACTAGCTACCAAGAGACCCAGTACTTC. It translates to CASRVTSYQETQYF.